One sample yielded the 8 T cell receptor beta chains listed below, sequenced in a study of Graves' ophthalmopathy and Graves' hyperthyroidism listed by TCRdb under 2018. The run used an Illumina HiSeq 2000. For repertoire sequencing, TCR beta CDR3 regions were amplified from RNA transcripts. The first round was an RT-PCR using HTBI primers with the Qiagen OneStep RT-PCR kit, and this first round was followed by a second-round multiplex PCR, then size selection and purification. The public reads were reprocessed in TCRdb via fastp at Q25 and MiXCR, keeping in-frame beta chains. Entries that share a CDR3 protein sequence are merged under the most common genes and DNA. The sample table holds 560,000 or so distinct CDR3 sequences, of which 39% were seen once. Together, the top ten hold around 4% of the sample. The sample was peripheral blood or thyroid tissue (not recorded which). The receptors originated from an adult man with Graves' hyperthyroidism.

In this sample, this clonotype turned up a few times. This sequence joins TRBV7-2 and TRBJ2-3, with 7 bases identical to TRBD1. Germline V CDR1 and CDR2: SGHTA, FQGNSA. After removal of 6 bases from V and 1 base from J, the junction contained 7 bases not matched to a gene. There are 15 residues in the CDR3. CDR3 sequence (DNA): TGTGCCAGCAGTTATGTTGGACAGGGCACAGATACGCAGTATTTT. Amino acids: CASSYVGQGTDTQYF.

In this sample, this clonotype turned up a few times. The V call is TRBV9, the J call TRBJ2-3; D gene uncertain. The germline V and J ends were trimmed by 2 bases and 0 bases, with 10 bases remaining between them. This CDR3 has 15 residues. Looked up from germline, CDR1 is SGDLS and CDR2 is YYNGEE. CDR3 sequence reads: CASSVDSPSTDTQYF. CDR3 sequence (DNA): TGTGCCAGCAGCGTCGATTCCCCTAGCACAGATACGCAGTATTTT.

This clonotype appeared a few times. As DNA, the CDR3 is TGTGCCAGCAGCTTAGGGGGAGGGAATGAGCAGTTCTTC. Translating gives CASSLGGGNEQFF. The rearrangement uses TRBV7-3 and TRBJ2-1; TRBD2 aligns across 7 bases. This CDR3 has 13 residues. V shed 2 bases, J shed 7 bases, and the junction held 2 bases outside the gene matches. Per germline, CDR1 SGHTA and CDR2 FQGTGA.

This clonotype appeared a few times. This chain uses TRBV2 with TRBJ1-2; D might be TRBD1 (6 bases). The V end was cut by 1 base, the J end by 4 bases, with 16 bases between. Germline CDR1 reads SNHLY; CDR2 reads FYNNEI. This CDR3 region has 16 residues. The CDR3 loop reads CASSEVRGGGLYGYTF. The CDR3 region has the DNA TGTGCCAGCAGTGAAGTGCGGGGGGGCGGCCTCTATGGCTACACCTTC.

This clonotype showed up just once. This rearrangement joins TRBV20-1 to TRBJ1-6, with D tentatively TRBD1 (6 bases). CDR1 and CDR2 (germline): DFQATT, SNEGSKA (reference sequence). The germline V and J ends were trimmed by 8 bases and 10 bases, with 21 bases remaining between them. The CDR3 is 14 residues long. CDR3 nucleotide sequence: TGCAGTTTTGTTACAGGGTTGGGTTACTCACCCCTCCACTTT. It specifies CSFVTGLGYSPLHF.

The table lists this clonotype with a few counts. V is TRBV2 and J is TRBJ2-3; the match to TRBD1 covers 8 bases. The CDR3 is 15 residues long. Germline CDR1 reads SNHLY; CDR2 reads FYNNEI. After removal of 7 bases from V and 2 bases from J, the junction contained 8 bases not matched to a gene. CDR3 sequence: CASKGRDRITDTQYF. The CDR3 DNA follows: TGTGCCAGCAAAGGGCGGGACAGGATCACAGATACGCAGTATTTT. The full variable domain, completed using reference TRBV2 and TRBJ2-3, is EPEVTQTPSHQVTQMGQEVILRCVPISNHLYFYWYRQILGQKVEFLVSFYNNEISEKSEIFDDQFSVERPDGSNFTLKIRSTKLEDSAMYFCASKGRDRITDTQYFGPGTRLTVL.

This clonotype came up many times. The rearrangement joins TRBV10-3 to TRBJ1-3; 7 positions match TRBD1. Germline V gene data show CDR1 as ENHRY and CDR2 as SYGVKD. V lost 10 bases, J lost 0 bases, and 6 bases stayed unmatched. The CDR3 loop spans 14 amino acids. CDR3 nucleotide sequence: TGTGCCACCGGACAGGACAGCTCTGGAAACACCATATATTTT. It encodes CATGQDSSGNTIYF.

The sample holds many counts of this clonotype. The V gene is TRBV20-1, the J gene TRBJ2-7; 9 nucleotides align to TRBD1. The length of the CDR3 is 14 residues. Trimming took 3 bases from V and 6 from J; bases not matched to a gene: 9. CDR1 is DFQATT, CDR2 SNEGSKA, per germline (reference sequence). CDR3 in amino acids: CSASLPGQGIEQYF. In DNA, the CDR3 is TGCAGTGCTAGCCTTCCGGGACAGGGTATCGAGCAGTACTTC.